Shown below are 5 T cell receptor beta chains from a single sample sequenced in a study of post-analysis software for immune sequencing data. cDNA libraries of TCR beta carried unique molecular identifiers. From the PCR reads, TCRdb called clonotypes with MiXCR, one entry per CDR3 protein. The sample lists almost 700,000 distinct CDR3 sequences; 55% to 70% were seen once. Findings and caveats of the study: Compared with controls, patients had more of roughly five TRBV segments, including TRBV5-6, TRBV5-1 and TRBV20-1.

Their antigens remain unidentified. The sequencing sample was made of blood. Receptor source: a girl aged 2-9 years with multiple sclerosis.

In its sample, this clonotype was seen a few times. This sequence joins TRBV4-1 and TRBJ2-6; no reliable D call. V was cut by 0 bases and J by 0 bases, with 9 bases left in between. This CDR3 is 17 amino acids long. Germline V gene data show CDR1 as MGHRA and CDR2 as YSYEKL. CDR3 loop: CASSQERRRSGANVLTF. The CDR3 DNA sequence: TGCGCCAGCAGCCAAGAACGTCGGCGCTCTGGGGCCAACGTCCTGACTTTC.

The rearrangement links TRBV7-2 to TRBJ2-3, with D possibly being TRBD2 (5 bases). Per the germline V gene, CDR1 is SGHTA and CDR2 is FQGNSA. V was trimmed by 6 bases and J by 4 bases, leaving 20 bases between them. The CDR3 has 16 residues. This chain's CDR3 is CASSRQSPGIADTQYF. Written as DNA, the CDR3 is TGTGCCAGCAGTCGCCAGTCTCCGGGAATCGCAGATACGCAGTATTTT.

This chain joins TRBV9 and TRBJ2-7; D might be TRBD2 (5 bases). The CDR3 is 14 amino acids. With 0 bases removed from V and 4 bases from J, the gap between germline ends came to 11 bases. Germline V gene sequence: CDR1 SGDLS, CDR2 YYNGEE. The CDR3 is CASSVGMAGYEQYF. The CDR3 DNA follows: TGTGCCAGCAGCGTAGGAATGGCGGGTTACGAGCAGTACTTC.

This clonotype turned up a few times. V usage is TRBV7-3 and J usage is TRBJ2-7; TRBD1 matches at 7 bases. Germline V lookup: CDR1 SGHTA, CDR2 FQGTGA. The CDR3 loop spans 13 amino acids. V gave up 6 bases and J gave up 6 bases; unmatched junction bases: 8. The CDR3 spells CASRLENRGEQYF. CDR3 bases: TGTGCCAGCAGACTAGAAAACAGGGGCGAGCAGTACTTC.

This rearrangement joins TRBV28 to TRBJ2-7; 9 nucleotides line up with TRBD1. V dropped 5 bases and J dropped 0; count of bases not matched to a gene: 11. From germline, CDR1 is MDHEN and CDR2 SYDVKM. This CDR3 is built from 17 residues. The CDR3 bases are TGTGCCAGCAGTCGAAGGCCGGACAGGGGTGGCTCCTACGAGCAGTACTTC. This encodes CASSRRPDRGGSYEQYF.